This paragraph reports one TCR beta chain. No antigen is known for it. No base quality information exists; no much larger clone differs at one position. The library was generated by PCR. Sequenced on an Illumina HiSeq 2500. Molecular barcoding was employed in the preparation of TCR libraries, with unique molecular identifiers being used to normalize TCRbeta repertoire quantification. TCRdb reanalyzed the raw reads on its own, using fastp at Q25 for trimming and MiXCR for clone calling, and kept in-frame beta chains. Identical CDR3 protein sequences are pooled into one entry, listed with their most common genes and DNA. The sample table contains 900,000 or so distinct CDR3 sequences; only one count was recorded for roughly 15% of them. Approximately 5% of the sample comes from the top ten. The CDR3, cysteine through phenylalanine, is 16 amino acids long. Only CDR3 DNA remains: 48 bases, in frame from the first base. The junction shows trimming of 1 base on V and 4 bases on J, plus 15 bases between the germline ends. Sequences SGHVS (CDR1) and FNYEAQ (CDR2) are obtained from the germline V gene.

The intended sense of this specimen's treatment or condition label: allogeneic hematopoietic cell transplantation with graft depleted of TCRalphabeta T cells and CD19 B cells. The children who served as transplant recipients had been given grafts of TCRalphabeta/CD19-depleted allogeneic hematopoietic cells. This sample is drawn from a study of T-cell reconstitution after alpha-beta-depleted transplantation in children (dated by TCRdb to the mid-2010s). In the study overall: Using TCR repertoire profiling, the study followed T-cell immune reconstitution in a quantitative way in children after TCRalphabeta/CD19-depleted allogeneic hematopoietic cell transplantation. Overall results and qualifications from the work: The apparently early recovery of alphabetaT-cell counts about two months after transplant reportedly depended on only several hundred rapidly expanded clones that came from non-depleted graft cells. In some patients, the high TCRbeta diversity seen at day 60 was put down to recipient T cells and intrathymic progenitors that had survived conditioning. Hyperexpanded clone frequencies declined over subsequent months; after one year, T-cell counts and TCRbeta diversity were mostly attributed to newly produced T cells.

The sequencing used PBMCs, mostly from graft donor cells, collected 360 days after TCRalphabeta/CD19-depleted stem cell transplant. This clonotype originated in a male patient between 10 and 17 years old who had a stem cell transplant for acute lymphoblastic leukemia, so the T cells may come from the graft donor. This sequence uses TRBV7-6 and TRBJ2-3; TRBD1 could be the D gene, as 5 bases match. The CDR3 in this case is CASSLGAGMTADTQYF. The bases are TGTGCCAGCAGCTTAGGAGCAGGGATGACGGCAGATACGCAGTATTTT. Supplemented by the reference TRBV7-6 and TRBJ2-3 proteins around the CDR3, the complete variable domain is GAGVSQSPRYKVTKRGQDVALRCDPISGHVSLYWYRQALGQGPEFLTYFNYEAQQDKSGLPNDRFSAERPEGSISTLTIQRTEQRDSAMYRCASSLGAGMTADTQYFGPGTRLTVL.